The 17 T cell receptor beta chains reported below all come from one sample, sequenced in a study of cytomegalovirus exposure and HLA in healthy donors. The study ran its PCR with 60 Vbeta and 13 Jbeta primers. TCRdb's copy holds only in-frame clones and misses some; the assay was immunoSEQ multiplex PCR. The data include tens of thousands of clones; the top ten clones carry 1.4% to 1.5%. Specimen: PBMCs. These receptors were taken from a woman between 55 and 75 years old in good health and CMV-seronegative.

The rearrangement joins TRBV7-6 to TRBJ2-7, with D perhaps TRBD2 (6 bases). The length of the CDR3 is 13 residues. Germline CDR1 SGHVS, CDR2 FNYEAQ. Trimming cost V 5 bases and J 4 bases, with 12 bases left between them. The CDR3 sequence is CASSLGGLYEQYF. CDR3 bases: TGTGCCAGCAGCCTTGGGGGGTTGTACGAGCAGTACTTC. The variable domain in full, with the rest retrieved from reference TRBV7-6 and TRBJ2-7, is GAGVSQSPRYKVTKRGQDVALRCDPISGHVSLYWYRQALGQGPEFLTYFNYEAQQDKSGLPNDRFSAERPEGSISTLTIQRTEQRDSAMYRCASSLGGLYEQYFGPGTRLTVT.

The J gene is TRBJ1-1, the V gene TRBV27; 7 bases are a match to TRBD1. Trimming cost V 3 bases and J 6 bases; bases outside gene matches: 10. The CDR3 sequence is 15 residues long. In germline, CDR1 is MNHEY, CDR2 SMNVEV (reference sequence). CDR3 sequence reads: CASSFTILGQAEAFF. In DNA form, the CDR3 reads TGTGCCAGCAGTTTTACAATTCTAGGACAGGCTGAAGCTTTCTTT.

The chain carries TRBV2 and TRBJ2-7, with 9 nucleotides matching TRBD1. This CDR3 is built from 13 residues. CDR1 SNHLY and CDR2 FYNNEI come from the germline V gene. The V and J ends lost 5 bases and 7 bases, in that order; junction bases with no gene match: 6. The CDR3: CASSRDREREQYF. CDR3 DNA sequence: TGTGCCAGCAGTCGGGACAGGGAGAGGGAGCAGTACTTC.

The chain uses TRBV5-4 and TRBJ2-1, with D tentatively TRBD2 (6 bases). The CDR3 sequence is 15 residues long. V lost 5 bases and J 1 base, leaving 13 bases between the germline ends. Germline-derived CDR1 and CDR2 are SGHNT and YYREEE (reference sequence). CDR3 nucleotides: TGTGCCAGCAGGCAAGGAGGGCCTTCCTACAATGAGCAGTTCTTC. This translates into CASRQGGPSYNEQFF.

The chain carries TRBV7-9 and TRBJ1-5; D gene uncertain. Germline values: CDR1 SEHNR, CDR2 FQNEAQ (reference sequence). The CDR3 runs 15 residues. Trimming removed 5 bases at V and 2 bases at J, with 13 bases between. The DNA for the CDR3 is TGTGCCAGCAGCGCTAGTCGTGTGGGCAATCAGCCCCAGCATTTT. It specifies CASSASRVGNQPQHF.

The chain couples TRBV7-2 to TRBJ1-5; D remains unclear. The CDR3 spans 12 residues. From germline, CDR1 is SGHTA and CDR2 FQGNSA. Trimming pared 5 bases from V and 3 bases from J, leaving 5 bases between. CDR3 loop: CASSRDNQPQHF. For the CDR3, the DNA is TGTGCCAGCAGCCGGGACAATCAGCCCCAGCATTTT.

The CDR3: CASRIPQGASNYGYTF. Here the CDR3 DNA reads TGTGCCAGCAGGATACCCCAGGGGGCCAGCAACTATGGCTACACCTTC. The V and J genes are TRBV28 and TRBJ1-2; 8 bases map to TRBD1. Germline CDR1 and CDR2: MDHEN and SYDVKM. There are 16 residues in the CDR3. The trim removed 6 bases at V and 2 bases at J, leaving 11 bases unmatched.

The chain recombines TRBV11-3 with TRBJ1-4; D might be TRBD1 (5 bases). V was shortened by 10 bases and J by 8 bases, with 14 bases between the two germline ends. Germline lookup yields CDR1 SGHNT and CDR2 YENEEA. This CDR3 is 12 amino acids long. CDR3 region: CATHGGWEKLFF. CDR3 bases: TGTGCCACCCACGGGGGGTGGGAAAAACTGTTTTTT.

In DNA form, the CDR3 reads TGTGCCAGCCCCCGCCGGGCGGGAGGCCCCGACGAGCAGTACTTC. Its translation is CASPRRAGGPDEQYF. The genes are TRBV2 and TRBJ2-7, with 8 bases matching TRBD2. Trimming took 8 bases from V and 5 from J; bases not matched to a gene: 14. CDR3 length: 15 amino acids. Germline V CDR1 and CDR2: SNHLY, FYNNEI. Looking up the rest from reference TRBV2 and TRBJ2-7 gives the full variable domain: EPEVTQTPSHQVTQMGQEVILRCVPISNHLYFYWYRQILGQKVEFLVSFYNNEISEKSEIFDDQFSVERPDGSNFTLKIRSTKLEDSAMYFCASPRRAGGPDEQYFGPGTRLTVT.

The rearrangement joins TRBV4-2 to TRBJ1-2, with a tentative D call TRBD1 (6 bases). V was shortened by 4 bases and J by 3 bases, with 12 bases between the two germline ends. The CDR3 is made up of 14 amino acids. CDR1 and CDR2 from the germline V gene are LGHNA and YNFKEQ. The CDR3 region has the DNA TGTGCCAGCAGCCGGACGACAGGCGACTATGGCTACACCTTC. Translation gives CASSRTTGDYGYTF.

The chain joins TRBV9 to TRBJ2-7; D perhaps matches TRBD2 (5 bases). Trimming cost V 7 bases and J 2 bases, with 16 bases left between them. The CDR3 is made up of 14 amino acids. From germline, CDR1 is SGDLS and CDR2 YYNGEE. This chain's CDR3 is CASSTDFFPYEQYF. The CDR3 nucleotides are TGTGCCAGCTCCACGGACTTTTTCCCCTACGAGCAGTACTTC.

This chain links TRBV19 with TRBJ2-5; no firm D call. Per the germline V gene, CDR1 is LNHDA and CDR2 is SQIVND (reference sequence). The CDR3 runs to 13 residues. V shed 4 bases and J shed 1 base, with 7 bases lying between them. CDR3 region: CASSTIPQETQYF. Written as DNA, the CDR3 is TGTGCCAGTAGTACTATACCCCAAGAGACCCAGTACTTC.

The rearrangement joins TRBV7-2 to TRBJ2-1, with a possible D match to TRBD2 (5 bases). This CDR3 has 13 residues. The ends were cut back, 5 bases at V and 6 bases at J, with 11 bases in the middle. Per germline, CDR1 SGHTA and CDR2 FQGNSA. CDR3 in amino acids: CASSGNRGNEQFF. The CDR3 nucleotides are TGTGCCAGCAGCGGAAACCGGGGCAATGAGCAGTTCTTC.

This CDR3 is CASSEIMVQTGELFF. CDR3 DNA: TGTGCCAGCAGCGAAATAATGGTCCAGACCGGGGAGCTGTTTTTT. V is TRBV4-2 and J is TRBJ2-2; D gene ambiguous. The CDR3 has 15 residues. Looked up from germline, CDR1 is LGHNA and CDR2 is YNFKEQ. The germline V and J ends were trimmed by 5 bases and 5 bases, with 15 bases remaining between them.

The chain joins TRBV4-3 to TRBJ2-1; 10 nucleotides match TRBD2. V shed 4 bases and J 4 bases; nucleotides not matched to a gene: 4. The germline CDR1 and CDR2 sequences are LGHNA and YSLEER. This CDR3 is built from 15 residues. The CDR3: CASSRGTSEYNEQFF. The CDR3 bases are TGCGCCAGCAGCCGAGGGACTAGCGAGTACAATGAGCAGTTCTTC.

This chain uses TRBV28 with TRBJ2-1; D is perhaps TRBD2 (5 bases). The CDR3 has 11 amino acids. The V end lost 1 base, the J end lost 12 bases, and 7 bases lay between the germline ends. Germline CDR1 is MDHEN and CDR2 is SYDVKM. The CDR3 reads CASSLSRGQFF. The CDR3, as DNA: TGTGCCAGCAGTTTATCCCGGGGGCAGTTCTTC.

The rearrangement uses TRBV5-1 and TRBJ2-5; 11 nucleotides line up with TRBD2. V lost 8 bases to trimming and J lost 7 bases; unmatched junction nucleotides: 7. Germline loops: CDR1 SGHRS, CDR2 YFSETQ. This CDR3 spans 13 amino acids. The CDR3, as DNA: TGCGCCAGTCAACTAGCGGGGGATGGGACCCAGTACTTC. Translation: CASQLAGDGTQYF.